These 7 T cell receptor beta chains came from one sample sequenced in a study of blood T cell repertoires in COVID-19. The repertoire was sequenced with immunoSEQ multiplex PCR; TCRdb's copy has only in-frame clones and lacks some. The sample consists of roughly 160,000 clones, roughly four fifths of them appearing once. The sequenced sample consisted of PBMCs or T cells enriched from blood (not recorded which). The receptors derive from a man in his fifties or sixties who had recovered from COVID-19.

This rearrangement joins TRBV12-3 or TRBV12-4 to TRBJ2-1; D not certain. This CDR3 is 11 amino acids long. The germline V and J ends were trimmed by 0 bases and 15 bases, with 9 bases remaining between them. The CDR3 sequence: CASSLARIPFF. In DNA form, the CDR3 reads TGTGCCAGCAGTTTAGCCAGGATTCCGTTCTTC.

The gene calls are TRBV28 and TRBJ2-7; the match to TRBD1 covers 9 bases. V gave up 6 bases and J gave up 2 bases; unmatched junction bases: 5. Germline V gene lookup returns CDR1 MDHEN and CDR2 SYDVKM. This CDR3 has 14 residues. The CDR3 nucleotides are TGTGCCAGCAGCCCAGGGACAGGGCCCTACGAGCAGTACTTC. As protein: CASSPGTGPYEQYF.

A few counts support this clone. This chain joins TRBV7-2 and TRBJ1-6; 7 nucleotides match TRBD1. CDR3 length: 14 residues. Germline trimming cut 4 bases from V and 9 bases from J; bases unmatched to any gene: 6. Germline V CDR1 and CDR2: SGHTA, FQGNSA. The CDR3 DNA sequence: TGTGCCAGCAGCTACACAGGGGTTGCTTCACCCCTCCACTTT. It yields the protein CASSYTGVASPLHF.

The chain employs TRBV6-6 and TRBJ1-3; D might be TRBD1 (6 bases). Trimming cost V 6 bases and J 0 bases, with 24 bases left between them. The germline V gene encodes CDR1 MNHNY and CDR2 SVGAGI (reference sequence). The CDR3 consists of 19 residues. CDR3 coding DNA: TGTGCCAGCAGCCGAAGGGGCCTAGGGGGGGAGAGCTCTGGAAACACCATATATTTT. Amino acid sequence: CASSRRGLGGESSGNTIYF.

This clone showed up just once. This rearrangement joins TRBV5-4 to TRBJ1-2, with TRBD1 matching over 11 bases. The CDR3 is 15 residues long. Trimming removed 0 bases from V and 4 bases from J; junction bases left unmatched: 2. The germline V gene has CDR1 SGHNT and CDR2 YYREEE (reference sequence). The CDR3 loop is CASSLAGQGAYGYTF. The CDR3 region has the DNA TGTGCCAGCAGCTTGGCAGGACAGGGGGCCTATGGCTACACCTTC. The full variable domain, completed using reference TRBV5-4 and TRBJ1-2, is ETGVTQSPTHLIKTRGQQVTLRCSSQSGHNTVSWYQQALGQGPQFIFQYYREEENGRGNFPPRFSGLQFPNYSSELNVNALELDDSALYLCASSLAGQGAYGYTFGSGTRLTVV.

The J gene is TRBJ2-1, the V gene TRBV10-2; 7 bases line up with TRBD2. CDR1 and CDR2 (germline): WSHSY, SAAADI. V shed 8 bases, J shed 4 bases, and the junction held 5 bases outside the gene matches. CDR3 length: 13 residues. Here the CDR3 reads CASLGREYNEQFF. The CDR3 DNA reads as TGCGCCAGCCTTGGGCGGGAGTACAATGAGCAGTTCTTC.

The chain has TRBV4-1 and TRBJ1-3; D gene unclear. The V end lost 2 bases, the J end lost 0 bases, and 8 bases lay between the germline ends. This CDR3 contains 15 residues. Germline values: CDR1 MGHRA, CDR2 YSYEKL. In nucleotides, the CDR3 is TGCGCCAGCAGCCAACAGGTCACCTCTGGAAACACCATATATTTT. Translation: CASSQQVTSGNTIYF.